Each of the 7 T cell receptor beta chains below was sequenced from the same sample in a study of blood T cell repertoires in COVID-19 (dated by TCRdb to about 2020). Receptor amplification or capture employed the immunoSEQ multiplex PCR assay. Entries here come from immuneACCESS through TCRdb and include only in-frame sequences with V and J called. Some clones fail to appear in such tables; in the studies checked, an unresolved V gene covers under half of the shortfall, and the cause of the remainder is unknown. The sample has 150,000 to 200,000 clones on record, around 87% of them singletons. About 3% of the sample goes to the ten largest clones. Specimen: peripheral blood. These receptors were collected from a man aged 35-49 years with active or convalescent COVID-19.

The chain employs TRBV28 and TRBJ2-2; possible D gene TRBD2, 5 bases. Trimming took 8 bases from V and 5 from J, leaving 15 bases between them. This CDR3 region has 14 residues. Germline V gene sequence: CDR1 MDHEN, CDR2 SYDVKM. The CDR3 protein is CASEFREGTGELFF. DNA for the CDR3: TGTGCCAGCGAGTTCCGAGAGGGTACCGGGGAGCTGTTTTTT.

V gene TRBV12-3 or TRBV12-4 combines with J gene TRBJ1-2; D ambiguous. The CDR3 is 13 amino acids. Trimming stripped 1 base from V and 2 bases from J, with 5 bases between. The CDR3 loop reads CASSLGLNYGYTF. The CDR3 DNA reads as TGTGCCAGCAGTTTAGGGCTGAACTATGGCTACACCTTC.

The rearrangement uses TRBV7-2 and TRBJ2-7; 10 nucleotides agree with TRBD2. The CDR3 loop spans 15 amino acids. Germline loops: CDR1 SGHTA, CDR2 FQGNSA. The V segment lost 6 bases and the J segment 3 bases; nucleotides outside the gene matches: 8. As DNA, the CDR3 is TGTGCCAGCAGTGATCCTAGCGGGGGTCTCTACGAGCAGTACTTC. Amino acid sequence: CASSDPSGGLYEQYF.

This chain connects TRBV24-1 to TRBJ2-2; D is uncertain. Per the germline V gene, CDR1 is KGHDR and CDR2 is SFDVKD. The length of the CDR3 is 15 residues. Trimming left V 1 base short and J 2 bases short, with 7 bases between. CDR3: CATSDLTRNTGELFF. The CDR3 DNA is TGTGCCACCAGTGATTTAACCAGAAACACCGGGGAGCTGTTTTTT.

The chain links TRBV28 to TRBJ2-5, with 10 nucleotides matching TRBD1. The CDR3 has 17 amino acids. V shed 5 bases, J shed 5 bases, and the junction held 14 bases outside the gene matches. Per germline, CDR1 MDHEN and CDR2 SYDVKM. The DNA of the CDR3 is TGTGCCAGCAGTCCCGGCCCGGGACAGGGGCAATGGGAGACCCAGTACTTC. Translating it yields CASSPGPGQGQWETQYF.

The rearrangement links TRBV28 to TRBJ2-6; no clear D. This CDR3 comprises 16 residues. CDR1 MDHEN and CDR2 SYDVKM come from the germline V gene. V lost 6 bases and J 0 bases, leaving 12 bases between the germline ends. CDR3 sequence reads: CASSTPRLSGANVLTF. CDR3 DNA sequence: TGTGCCAGCAGCACTCCGAGACTCTCTGGGGCCAACGTCCTGACTTTC.

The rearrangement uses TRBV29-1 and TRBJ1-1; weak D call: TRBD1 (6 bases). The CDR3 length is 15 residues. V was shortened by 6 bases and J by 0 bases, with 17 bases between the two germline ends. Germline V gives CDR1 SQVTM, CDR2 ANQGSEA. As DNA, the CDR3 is TGCAGCGTCCGACAGGCGAACTGGATGAACACTGAAGCTTTCTTT. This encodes CSVRQANWMNTEAFF.